These T cell receptor beta chains were read from a single sample in a study of blood T cell repertoires in COVID-19. The protocol was immunoSEQ multiplex PCR, while the TCRdb copy is restricted to in-frame clones and leaves out a portion. The table records about 31,000 clones, approximately 89% of them present only once. Sequencing used peripheral blood. The receptors come from a man aged 55 to 70 with acute or convalescent COVID-19. CDR3s include the opening cysteine and the closing phenylalanine or tryptophan. The D gene is left open where the match is weak. Only part of the rows carry a size: once, few, many, or a class if the clone is expanded.

TRBJ2-2,TRBV7-9,.,.,CASSFAGTGELFF,TGTGCCAGCAGCTTTGCAGGCACCGGGGAGCTGTTTTTT
TRBJ1-1,TRBV11-2,TRBD1,.,CASSFGTGGTEAFF,TGTGCCAGCAGCTTCGGGACAGGGGGTACTGAAGCTTTCTTT
TRBJ1-1,TRBV28,.,.,CASSFLGAGNTEAFF,TGTGCCAGCAGTTTTTTGGGGGCTGGGAACACTGAAGCTTTCTTT
TRBJ2-1,TRBV3-1/TRBV3-2,TRBD2,.,CASSFRLAGLSYNEQFF,TGTGCCAGCAGTTTTCGACTAGCGGGCCTCTCCTACAATGAGCAGTTCTTC
TRBJ2-1,TRBV19,.,.,CASSIGASASSYNEQFF,TGTGCCAGTAGTATTGGGGCTAGCGCGAGCTCCTACAATGAGCAGTTCTTC
TRBJ2-7,TRBV5-1,TRBD2,.,CASSFERGPYEQYF,TGCGCCAGCAGCTTTGAGCGGGGGCCCTACGAGCAGTACTTC
TRBJ2-1,TRBV4-1,TRBD2,once,CASSQGLLAELYNEQFF,TGCGCCAGCAGCCAAGGGCTTCTAGCGGAGCTCTACAATGAGCAGTTCTTC
TRBJ2-1,TRBV4-1,TRBD2,.,CASSPRDYQYNEQFF,TGCGCCAGCAGCCCCCGGGACTACCAATACAATGAGCAGTTCTTC
TRBJ1-2,TRBV5-1,.,.,CASSPQQGPCGYTF,TGCGCCAGCAGCCCCCAACAGGGCCCTTGTGGCTACACCTTC
TRBJ1-1,TRBV5-1,.,.,CASSSGQRNTEAFF,TGCGCCAGCAGCTCCGGACAGCGGAACACTGAAGCTTTCTTT
TRBJ2-2,TRBV19,TRBD2,.,CASSKGTNPNTGELFF,TGTGCCAGTAGTAAGGGGACTAACCCGAACACCGGGGAGCTGTTTTTT
TRBJ2-1,TRBV18,TRBD2,once,CASSPPVGVAGYNEQFF,TGTGCCAGCTCACCACCGGTAGGGGTAGCGGGATACAATGAGCAGTTCTTC
TRBJ2-7,TRBV12-3/TRBV12-4,TRBD1,.,CASSRQGAREQYF,TGTGCCAGCAGCCGACAGGGGGCGCGGGAGCAGTACTTC
TRBJ2-2,TRBV7-2,.,.,CASSARDSNTGELFF,TGTGCCAGCAGCGCACGGGACTCCAACACCGGGGAGCTGTTTTTT
TRBJ2-3,TRBV7-6,TRBD2,.,CASSPRNPSGTLGDTQYF,TGTGCCAGCAGCCCGCGTAACCCCAGCGGGACTTTAGGAGATACGCAGTATTTT
TRBJ1-2,TRBV9,.,.,CASSPTGTNYGYTF,TGTGCCAGCAGTCCCACAGGGACTAACTATGGCTACACCTTC
TRBJ1-5,TRBV19,TRBD1,once,CASSGLGQGNQPQHF,TGTGCCAGTAGTGGACTCGGACAGGGCAATCAGCCCCAGCATTTT
TRBJ2-1,TRBV10-3,TRBD1,.,CAIRHGTGGHNEQFF,TGTGCCATCAGGCATGGGACAGGTGGGCACAATGAGCAGTTCTTC
TRBJ2-5,TRBV4-1,.,.,CASSQDSVGGETQYF,TGCGCCAGCAGCCAAGATAGTGTGGGCGGGGAGACCCAGTACTTC
TRBJ1-6,TRBV30,TRBD1,.,CAWSRSLQGTYNSPLHF,TGTGCCTGGAGTCGATCGCTACAGGGGACCTATAATTCACCCCTCCACTTT
TRBJ1-4,TRBV25-1,TRBD1,few,CASSGDRGVREKLFF,TGTGCCAGCAGTGGCGACAGGGGAGTAAGGGAAAAACTGTTTTTT
TRBJ2-1,TRBV2,TRBD1,.,CASSAGTGGNEQFF,TGTGCCAGCAGCGCCGGGACAGGGGGCAATGAGCAGTTCTTC
TRBJ1-6,TRBV7-2,TRBD1,.,CASSLKGAESPLHF,TGTGCCAGCAGCTTAAAGGGGGCCGAATCACCCCTCCACTTT
TRBJ1-2,TRBV6-6,.,.,CASSRQGGDYGYTF,TGTGCCAGCAGCCGTCAAGGAGGGGACTATGGCTACACCTTC
TRBJ1-3,TRBV7-2,.,.,CASSSAIQDGNTIYF,TGTGCCAGCAGCTCCGCCATACAGGACGGAAACACCATATATTTT
TRBJ2-1,TRBV5-1,TRBD2,.,CATRTSGRDNEQFF,TGCGCCACTAGGACTAGCGGGAGAGACAATGAGCAGTTCTTC
TRBJ2-5,TRBV5-4,.,.,CASSLLGPGETQYF,TGTGCCAGCAGCTTGCTTGGCCCCGGGGAGACCCAGTACTTC
TRBJ2-5,TRBV9,TRBD1,.,CASSVGTGGTGETQYF,TGTGCCAGCAGCGTAGGGACAGGGGGCACAGGAGAGACCCAGTACTTC
TRBJ2-7,TRBV6-6,.,.,CASRGGQSYEQYF,TGTGCCAGCAGAGGCGGACAGTCCTACGAGCAGTACTTC
TRBJ2-7,TRBV4-1,TRBD1,.,CASSQVPFSQGATYEQYF,TGCGCCAGCAGCCAAGTCCCGTTTTCGCAGGGGGCGACCTACGAGCAGTACTTC
TRBJ2-1,TRBV7-3,TRBD1,.,CASSLTGASYNEQFF,TGTGCCAGCAGCCTCACAGGGGCCTCCTACAATGAGCAGTTCTTC
TRBJ1-6,TRBV5-8,TRBD1,.,CASSGGQGVPYNSPLHF,TGTGCCAGCAGCGGGGGACAGGGGGTTCCCTATAATTCACCCCTCCACTTT
TRBJ1-6,TRBV30,TRBD1,.,CAWGQGLMDNSPLHF,TGTGCCTGGGGACAGGGGCTGATGGATAATTCACCCCTCCACTTT
TRBJ2-2,TRBV2,.,.,CASRVGASSTGELFF,TGTGCCAGCAGGGTGGGGGCCTCGAGTACCGGGGAGCTGTTTTTT
TRBJ2-6,TRBV5-1,TRBD1,.,CASSFTGEPTSGANVLTF,TGCGCCAGCAGCTTTACAGGGGAACCGACTTCTGGGGCCAACGTCCTGACTTTC
TRBJ2-5,TRBV6-2/TRBV6-3,.,.,CASSYFGRGQETQYF,TGTGCCAGCAGTTACTTTGGTAGGGGGCAAGAGACCCAGTACTTC
TRBJ1-1,TRBV28,TRBD1,.,CASSTYWQGAENTEAFF,TGTGCCAGCAGTACCTACTGGCAGGGGGCGGAGAACACTGAAGCTTTCTTT
TRBJ2-2,TRBV11-3,.,.,CASTSQGGELFF,TGTGCCAGCACCAGCCAGGGCGGGGAGCTGTTTTTT
TRBJ1-2,TRBV7-2,.,few,CASSSLGGTNYGYTF,TGTGCCAGCAGCTCCCTGGGAGGGACTAACTATGGCTACACCTTC
TRBJ2-3,TRBV5-1,TRBD2,.,CASSSISGSRTDTQYF,TGCGCCAGCAGCTCAATTAGCGGGAGCCGCACAGATACGCAGTATTTT
TRBJ1-5,TRBV15,TRBD1,.,CATSTTQGALLRSNQPQHF,TGTGCCACCAGCACTACACAGGGGGCTCTTCTACGTAGCAATCAGCCCCAGCATTTT
TRBJ2-3,TRBV14,TRBD2,.,CASSQELASGSYTDTQYF,TGTGCCAGCAGCCAAGAGTTGGCTAGCGGGAGTTATACAGATACGCAGTATTTT
TRBJ2-1,TRBV4-2,TRBD2,few,CASSPAGTSLNEQFF,TGTGCCAGCAGCCCTGCCGGGACTAGCCTGAATGAGCAGTTCTTC